This T cell receptor (beta chain) appears in the sequencing data of a study of blood T cell repertoires in COVID-19. Germline CDR1 is MGHRA and CDR2 is YSYEKL. The CDR3 extends over 13 amino acids. Only in-frame clones appear in the TCRdb table, and some are missing; sequencing was by immunoSEQ multiplex PCR. There are around 140,000 clones in the sample; 85% to 90% occur only once, and around an eighth lies in the top ten. This clone was detected only once. The junction departs from germline at one end; a sequencing error may be responsible. The chain combines TRBV4-1 with TRBJ2-1; D remains unclear. The receptor comes from a man younger than 30 with COVID-19, enrolled during active disease. The sequenced material came from peripheral blood. The CDR3 sequence: CASSNPLDVGRVF. The DNA of the CDR3 is TGCGCCAGCAGCAATCCCCTTGACGTGGGTCGGGTCTTC.